This T cell receptor (beta chain) was profiled in a study of high-grade serous ovarian cancer treatment subgroups. This clone is labeled large. V was clipped by 3 bases and J by 1 base, with 6 bases between them. Germline V gene data show CDR1 as SGHNT and CDR2 as YENEEA. The CDR3 totals 14 residues. Tumor tissue was taken before any definitive surgery or chemotherapy was given. Assay: immunoSEQ multiplex PCR; the TCRdb copy retains only in-frame clones and omits some. The sample includes fewer than 3,500 clones, under 85% of them seen just once. Sequenced material: tumor tissue. This TCR derives from a human donor with high-grade serous ovarian cancer. The chain combines TRBV11-3 with TRBJ2-2; D ambiguous. The DNA of the CDR3 is TGTGCCAGCAGCTTGGAATGGAACACCGGGGAGCTGTTTTTT. Translated, it gives CASSLEWNTGELFF.